One and the same sample provided the 24 T cell receptor beta chains below, sequenced in a study of regulatory T cells. Study-level results: Hydrophobic residues at CDR3 positions 6 and 7 were enriched in conventional CD4+ T cells of CD3G-deficient patients.

Their specific antigens are unknown. The PCR used 52 TRBV and 13 TRBJ primers. The data were produced by immunoSEQ multiplex PCR, yet TCRdb's version contains in-frame clones alone and is incomplete. The table has some 23,000 clones, more than 70% seen once. The sequenced material came from conventional CD4+ T cells sorted from blood. These receptors were obtained from a child aged 5-17 years with CD3G deficiency.

The rearrangement links TRBV7-8 to TRBJ2-3; D is unclear. The germline V and J ends were trimmed by 8 bases and 3 bases, with 9 bases remaining between them. The CDR3 is 12 amino acids. Germline V gene data show CDR1 as SGHVS and CDR2 as FQNEAQ. DNA for the CDR3: TGTGCCAGCTCCCTGGGAACAGATACGCAGTATTTT. Its translation is CASSLGTDTQYF.

The chain links TRBV7-9 to TRBJ2-1; TRBD1 is a possible D gene (7 bases). The CDR3 is 15 residues long. V was trimmed by 5 bases and J by 10 bases, leaving 21 bases between them. Germline V gene sequence: CDR1 SEHNR, CDR2 FQNEAQ (reference sequence). This CDR3 is CASSRMGKGAGEQFF. The CDR3 DNA is TGTGCCAGCAGCCGAATGGGGAAGGGGGCGGGGGAGCAGTTCTTC. Filled out from reference TRBV7-9 and TRBJ2-1, the complete variable domain reads DTGVSQNPRHKITKRGQNVTFRCDPISEHNRLYWYRQTLGQGPEFLTYFQNEAQLEKSRLLSDRFSAERPKGSFSTLEIQRTEQGDSAMYLCASSRMGKGAGEQFFGPGTRLTVL.

The chain's CDR3 is CASSPGWNEQYF. CDR3 sequence (DNA): TGTGCCAGCAGCCCCGGGTGGAACGAGCAGTACTTC. The rearrangement joins TRBV7-8 to TRBJ2-7; unclear D gene. There are 12 residues in the CDR3. Between the trimmed V and J ends, which lost 5 bases and 5 bases, there was a span of 10 bases. The V gene's germline CDR1 is SGHVS and CDR2 FQNEAQ.

With regard to this clone: One junction end disagrees with the germline gene, perhaps due to a read error. The chain uses TRBV11-2 and TRBJ2-7; 7 bases line up with TRBD1. The CDR3 sequence is 14 residues long. Per germline, CDR1 SGHAT and CDR2 FQNNGV. CDR3 bases: TGTGCCAGCAGCCTCGGGTTCGACCGGGACAGAGTACACTTC. This gives the protein CASSLGFDRDRVHF.

V gene TRBV5-1 combines with J gene TRBJ2-1; the D gene is possibly TRBD1 (5 bases). The V and J ends lost 4 bases and 5 bases respectively, with 7 bases between them. CDR3 length: 12 residues. The V gene's germline CDR1 is SGHRS and CDR2 YFSETQ. CDR3 residues: CASSARDNEQFF. Here the CDR3 DNA reads TGCGCCAGCAGCGCCAGGGACAATGAGCAGTTCTTC.

This chain joins TRBV28 and TRBJ1-2; D ambiguous. This CDR3 contains 13 residues. Germline CDR1 reads MDHEN; CDR2 reads SYDVKM. V was pared by 6 bases and J by 6 bases, with 14 bases between. The CDR3 reads CASRGGLYDGYTF. For the CDR3, the DNA is TGTGCCAGCAGGGGCGGGCTTTATGATGGCTACACCTTC.

The chain joins TRBV5-1 to TRBJ2-7; D unclear. Germline CDR1 and CDR2: SGHRS and YFSETQ. V was pared by 0 bases and J by 2 bases, with 6 bases between. This CDR3 is built from 13 residues. This CDR3 is CASSLGAAYEQYF. For the CDR3, the DNA is TGCGCCAGCAGCTTGGGGGCTGCCTACGAGCAGTACTTC.

The genes are TRBV30 and TRBJ2-3; D is uncertain. The CDR3 is made up of 12 amino acids. CDR1 GTSNPN and CDR2 SVGIG come from the germline V gene (reference sequence). V was shortened by 1 base and J by 6 bases, with 8 bases between the two germline ends. The CDR3 is CAWSETGDTQYF. CDR3 bases: TGTGCCTGGAGTGAAACTGGGGATACGCAGTATTTT.

A remark on this clone: This specimen includes other DNA sequences encoding the same CDR3. J is TRBJ1-2 and V is TRBV19; D is possibly TRBD1 (6 bases). Trimming stripped 4 bases from V and 8 bases from J, with 14 bases between. There are 13 residues in the CDR3. CDR1 is LNHDA and CDR2 is SQIVND in the germline V gene (reference sequence). The CDR3 region has the DNA TGTGCCAGTAGTAGGGGCAGGGGATACGGCTACACCTTC. It codes for CASSRGRGYGYTF.

V gene TRBV6-1 combines with J gene TRBJ2-6, with D possibly being TRBD1 (5 bases). The germline gives CDR1 MNHNS, CDR2 SASEGT. The CDR3 contains 18 residues. V was cut by 1 base and J by 0 bases, with 13 bases left in between. The CDR3 reads CASSEGQPGLSGANVLTF. The CDR3 region has the DNA TGTGCCAGCAGTGAAGGACAGCCCGGTCTCTCTGGGGCCAACGTCCTGACTTTC.

This chain uses TRBV6-6 with TRBJ2-3; D is unresolved. Germline CDR1 MNHNY, CDR2 SVGAGI (reference sequence). V was pared by 2 bases and J by 7 bases, with 4 bases between. The CDR3 covers 11 residues. The CDR3 DNA sequence: TGTGCCAGCAGTTACCTACATACGCAGTATTTT. This sequence encodes CASSYLHTQYF.

The rearrangement links TRBV7-8 to TRBJ2-1; no firm D call. Germline CDR1 and CDR2: SGHVS and FQNEAQ. The CDR3 length is 17 residues. Trimming cost V 1 base and J 3 bases, with 16 bases left between them. This CDR3 is CASSLVGGITVYNEQFF. CDR3 in DNA: TGTGCCAGCAGCTTAGTAGGTGGGATTACAGTCTACAATGAGCAGTTCTTC.

The chain couples TRBV10-3 to TRBJ2-7, with D perhaps TRBD2 (5 bases). This CDR3 contains 12 residues. V dropped 4 bases and J dropped 7 bases, with 11 bases sitting between them. Germline lookup yields CDR1 ENHRY and CDR2 SYGVKD. The CDR3 sequence is CAISGPTGEQYF. DNA of the CDR3: TGTGCCATCAGTGGACCGACGGGGGAGCAGTACTTC.

The CDR3 sequence: CASSPTGLGQSPQYF. The CDR3, as DNA: TGTGCCAGCTCACCCACTGGCCTCGGACAGTCTCCGCAGTACTTC. The rearrangement uses TRBV18 and TRBJ2-7, with a weak D call TRBD1 (6 bases). Trimming stripped 3 bases from V and 9 bases from J, with 21 bases between. The CDR3 spans 15 residues. Germline-derived CDR1 and CDR2 are KGHSH and LQKENI.

This clone has a single count. The J gene is TRBJ2-1, the V gene TRBV7-9; D could derive from TRBD1 or TRBD2 (6 bases each). In germline, CDR1 is SEHNR, CDR2 FQNEAQ (reference sequence). V was pared by 1 base and J by 6 bases, with 19 bases between. There are 17 residues in the CDR3. Written as DNA, the CDR3 is TGTGCCAGCAGCTTAGTCACCGGGGGCAGAGGGAGCAATGAGCAGTTCTTC. Amino acid sequence: CASSLVTGGRGSNEQFF. The full variable domain, its missing parts supplied by reference TRBV7-9 and TRBJ2-1, is DTGVSQNPRHKITKRGQNVTFRCDPISEHNRLYWYRQTLGQGPEFLTYFQNEAQLEKSRLLSDRFSAERPKGSFSTLEIQRTEQGDSAMYLCASSLVTGGRGSNEQFFGPGTRLTVL.

The V gene is TRBV7-8, the J gene TRBJ2-1; 7 nucleotides agree with TRBD1. Germline V gene lookup returns CDR1 SGHVS and CDR2 FQNEAQ. The CDR3 totals 15 residues. After removal of 5 bases from V and 5 bases from J, the junction contained 9 bases not matched to a gene. The CDR3 bases are TGTGCCAGCAGCCCCACCCTGAGGGGGCACAATGAGCAGTTCTTC. It specifies CASSPTLRGHNEQFF.

Here the CDR3 reads CASSLPGRVDTQYF. CDR3 coding DNA: TGTGCCAGCAGTTTACCCGGGAGGGTAGATACGCAGTATTTT. This rearrangement joins TRBV28 to TRBJ2-3; 8 bases agree with TRBD2. J was trimmed by 5 bases and V by 2 bases; bases with no gene match: 3. CDR3 size: 14 residues. Germline loops: CDR1 MDHEN, CDR2 SYDVKM.

The chain carries TRBV6-1 and TRBJ2-7, with TRBD2 identical over 12 bases. Germline assignment: CDR1 MNHNS and CDR2 SASEGT. The CDR3 loop spans 15 amino acids. The J segment lost 1 base and the V segment lost 7 bases, leaving 5 bases of the junction unmatched. CDR3 DNA: TGTGCCAGCAAAAGGACTAGCGGGACTTCCTACGAGCAGTACTTC. This encodes CASKRTSGTSYEQYF.

The gene calls are TRBV5-1 and TRBJ2-1, with 8 nucleotides matching TRBD2. After removal of 0 bases from V and 6 bases from J, the junction contained 5 bases not matched to a gene. CDR1 and CDR2 (germline): SGHRS, YFSETQ. The CDR3 is made up of 15 amino acids. CDR3 in amino acids: CASSLVASGSNEQFF. CDR3 nucleotide sequence: TGCGCCAGCAGCTTGGTGGCTAGCGGGTCCAATGAGCAGTTCTTC.

In regard to this clone: An end of the junction does not agree with germline; a read error may underlie this. The V call is TRBV6-5, the J call TRBJ2-7; the D gene could be TRBD1 or TRBD2 (5 bases each). The CDR3 is 8 residues long. CDR1 MNHEY and CDR2 SVGAGI come from the germline V gene. CDR3 loop: CASNFREF. CDR3 nucleotides: TGTGCCAGCAATTTCAGGGAGTTC.

The chain couples TRBV6-1 to TRBJ2-2; perhaps TRBD1 as D (6 bases). The germline gives CDR1 MNHNS, CDR2 SASEGT. The CDR3 has 13 amino acids. V lost 7 bases and J 6 bases, leaving 12 bases between the germline ends. This CDR3 reads CASNTYRAGELFF. Here the CDR3 DNA reads TGTGCCAGCAATACCTACAGGGCCGGGGAGCTGTTTTTT.

V gene TRBV6-1 combines with J gene TRBJ2-6; D perhaps matches TRBD1 (5 bases). Trimming removed 2 bases at V and 2 bases at J, with 16 bases between. Germline CDR1 reads MNHNS; CDR2 reads SASEGT. The CDR3 consists of 18 residues. The CDR3 sequence is CASSEKGQGLAGANVLTF. CDR3 sequence (DNA): TGTGCCAGCAGTGAAAAGGGTCAGGGTCTGGCTGGGGCCAACGTCCTGACTTTC.

The chain uses TRBV28 and TRBJ2-3, with D uncertain. CDR1 is MDHEN and CDR2 is SYDVKM in the germline V gene. Trimming stripped 6 bases from V and 3 bases from J, with 13 bases between. The CDR3 spans 14 residues. CDR3 in DNA: TGTGCCAGCAGGGGGAATCGGTTTACAGATACGCAGTATTTT. This encodes CASRGNRFTDTQYF. Full variable domain (missing parts from reference TRBV28 and TRBJ2-3): DVKVTQSSRYLVKRTGEKVFLECVQDMDHENMFWYRQDPGLGLRLIYFSYDVKMKEKGDIPEGYSVSREKKERFSLILESASTNQTSMYLCASRGNRFTDTQYFGPGTRLTVL.

The chain has TRBV5-1 and TRBJ1-1; D call uncertain. The CDR3 has 16 amino acids. Germline CDR1 and CDR2: SGHRS and YFSETQ. The V gene lost 0 bases and the J gene lost 1 base, with 13 bases spanning the gap. The CDR3 DNA follows: TGCGCCAGCAGCTTGGGAGGGAGCATCCGGAACACTGAAGCTTTCTTT. Translating it yields CASSLGGSIRNTEAFF. The entire variable domain, with the rest obtained from reference TRBV5-1 and TRBJ1-1, is as follows: KAGVTQTPRYLIKTRGQQVTLSCSPISGHRSVSWYQQTPGQGLQFLFEYFSETQRNKGNFPGRFSGRQFSNSRSEMNVSTLELGDSALYLCASSLGGSIRNTEAFFGQGTRLTVV.